Listed below are T cell receptor beta chains from one sample, sequenced in a study of shared clonotypes between healthy human individuals. TCRdb's copy holds only in-frame clones and misses some; the assay was immunoSEQ multiplex PCR. The sample shows about 2.1 million clones, over 85% of them seen only once. Sequenced input: naive CD8+ T cells from PBMCs. Receptor source: a man between 18 and 29 years old in good health. Some clones in this sample may be carry-over from other donors' samples. Both conserved end residues are trimmed from each CDR3. Fields, in order: D gene, J gene, V gene, CDR3 protein. A D gene is named only where the DNA matches it firmly.

>TRBD1|TRBJ2-7|TRBV28
ATGTANEQY
>-|TRBJ1-5|TRBV27
ASSLRQGNQPQH
>-|TRBJ2-2|TRBV9
ASSVDGGSTGELF
>-|TRBJ2-1|TRBV7-9
ASSLGWDNYNEQF
>TRBD1|TRBJ2-6|TRBV28
ASSLDVGQGEAGANVLT
>TRBD2|TRBJ2-3|TRBV6-1
ASYTSGSTDTQY
>TRBD1|TRBJ2-7|TRBV5-1
ASKTGGEQY
>-|TRBJ2-1|TRBV15
ATSRDGPSSSYNEQF
>TRBD2|TRBJ2-7|TRBV13
ASSIPTSGGAYEQY
>-|TRBJ2-1|TRBV19
ASSIGGRNEQF
>-|TRBJ2-2|TRBV5-4
ASSPGGVGELF
>TRBD2|TRBJ2-2|TRBV7-2
ASTHQVWLEREHGELF
>-|TRBJ2-3|TRBV28
ASSFPRRGNTDTQY
>TRBD1|TRBJ1-5|TRBV19
ASSFGQGSNQPQH
>-|TRBJ1-3|TRBV5-4
ASSRDQVRDTIY
>TRBD2|TRBJ2-7|TRBV19
ASSDSGRIYEQY
>-|TRBJ2-7|TRBV2
ASSVRGPSGTSYEQY
>-|TRBJ2-2|TRBV19
ASTAARNANTGELF
>-|TRBJ1-1|TRBV6-1
ASSESGGYTEAF
>-|TRBJ2-3|TRBV6-1
ASNLWGPGTDTQY
>TRBD2|TRBJ2-7|TRBV19
ASALGLAGIDEQY
>TRBD2|TRBJ2-7|TRBV19
ASSTVRLANEQY
>-|TRBJ2-7|TRBV29-1
SAVSRGPYEQY
>-|TRBJ1-1|TRBV19
ATKAGGTEAF
>-|TRBJ2-1|TRBV5-4
ASRGMFGGRPDDEQF
>-|TRBJ1-4|TRBV28
ASSLRRYNEKLF
>-|TRBJ1-1|TRBV5-1
ASSPRYMNTEAF
>-|TRBJ1-5|TRBV7-2
ASSAGWVGSDQPQH
>-|TRBJ1-4|TRBV14
ASSRGKWVEKLF
>TRBD1|TRBJ2-7|TRBV6-1
ASSEFYRGPYEQY
>TRBD2|TRBJ2-3|TRBV15
ATSVELAGNADTQY
>-|TRBJ2-5|TRBV19
ASSPDWQETQY
>TRBD2|TRBJ2-1|TRBV27
ASSPLAGGPREQF
>-|TRBJ1-1|TRBV30
ACFIPQGSEAF
>-|TRBJ2-7|TRBV6-5
ASSYELTYEQY
>TRBD2|TRBJ2-7|TRBV25-1
ASSPGLSRLN
>-|TRBJ2-5|TRBV9
ASSPGWRIGGNQETQY
>TRBD2|TRBJ2-7|TRBV11-2
ASSFGTSAYEQY
>TRBD1|TRBJ2-7|TRBV9
ASSGQGGYEQY
>-|TRBJ2-2|TRBV28
ASSEMGNTGELF
>TRBD2|TRBJ2-2|TRBV9
ASSFHTLAGPAANTGELF